The 13 T cell receptor beta chains presented below share a single source sample, sequenced in a study of blood T cell repertoires in COVID-19. Only in-frame clones appear in the TCRdb table, and some are missing; sequencing was by immunoSEQ multiplex PCR. The sample consists of about 200,000 clones, about 88% of them appearing once. Material: peripheral blood. These receptors were taken from a man between 40 and 49 years old with active or convalescent COVID-19.

The V and J genes are TRBV28 and TRBJ1-5; 8 positions agree with TRBD1. Trimming removed 6 bases from V and 0 bases from J; junction bases left unmatched: 10. CDR3 length: 17 amino acids. Germline V lookup: CDR1 MDHEN, CDR2 SYDVKM. The CDR3 DNA reads as TGTGCCAGCAGACCCAGGGGGCGCGGGCTTAGCAATCAGCCCCAGCATTTT. Protein product: CASRPRGRGLSNQPQHF.

The chain recombines TRBV30 with TRBJ1-6; D not certain. This CDR3 has 13 residues. V was cut by 0 bases and J by 11 bases, with 11 bases left in between. Germline-derived CDR1 and CDR2 are GTSNPN and SVGIG (reference sequence). Here the CDR3 reads CAWSVQYLTPLHF. CDR3 DNA: TGTGCCTGGAGTGTCCAGTACCTGACACCCCTCCACTTT.

This clone showed up just a few times. Here the CDR3 reads CAIRGGAANYGYTF. The CDR3 region has the DNA TGTGCCATCCGGGGGGGGGCTGCCAACTATGGCTACACCTTC. This chain uses TRBV10-3 with TRBJ1-2, with D tentatively TRBD1 (6 bases). CDR1 ENHRY and CDR2 SYGVKD come from the germline V gene. V shed 8 bases and J shed 2 bases, with 15 bases lying between them. The CDR3 sequence is 14 residues long.

This sequence joins TRBV11-3 and TRBJ2-2; a weak D match, TRBD2 (5 bases). The CDR3 is made up of 14 amino acids. Germline V gives CDR1 SGHNT, CDR2 YENEEA. V was trimmed by 2 bases and J by 4 bases, leaving 8 bases between them. The CDR3 reads CASSLRGSTGELFF. CDR3 DNA sequence: TGTGCCAGCAGCTTACGGGGAAGCACCGGGGAGCTGTTTTTT.

The chain combines TRBV24-1 with TRBJ1-5, with D possibly TRBD1 on 5 matching bases. V lost 3 bases and J 10 bases, leaving 12 bases between the germline ends. The CDR3 runs 13 residues. Germline CDR1 reads KGHDR; CDR2 reads SFDVKD. The CDR3 DNA follows: TGTGCCACCAGTGATACCGACGGGGGTCCCCAGCATTTT. Encoded protein: CATSDTDGGPQHF.

The rearrangement joins TRBV7-9 to TRBJ1-3; maybe TRBD1 (6 bases). From germline, CDR1 is SEHNR and CDR2 FQNEAQ (reference sequence). V lost 3 bases, J lost 3 bases, and 12 bases lay in between. The CDR3 loop spans 15 amino acids. As DNA, the CDR3 is TGTGCCAGCAGCTTCGGGGGGGCGAGTGGAAACACCATATATTTT. This encodes CASSFGGASGNTIYF.

The gene calls are TRBV7-9 and TRBJ2-3; 9 bases line up with TRBD2. CDR3 length: 16 residues. The V segment lost 1 base and the J segment 5 bases; nucleotides outside the gene matches: 7. From germline, CDR1 is SEHNR and CDR2 FQNEAQ (reference sequence). CDR3 in DNA: TGTGCCAGCAGCTTAGTTTTAGCGGGAGATGAAGATACGCAGTATTTT. It is translated as CASSLVLAGDEDTQYF.

The rearrangement joins TRBV6-5 to TRBJ2-7; 8 bases are a match to TRBD1. The CDR3 length is 13 residues. Germline V lookup: CDR1 MNHEY, CDR2 SVGAGI. J was trimmed by 6 bases and V by 7 bases; bases with no gene match: 8. CDR3 sequence (DNA): TGTGCCAGCACCTACAGGGGGTCTGGCGAGCAGTACTTC. It codes for CASTYRGSGEQYF.

This clone was recorded once. The chain combines TRBV5-1 with TRBJ1-6; 7 bases fit TRBD1. Per germline, CDR1 SGHRS and CDR2 YFSETQ. V trimming: 8 bases; J trimming: 4 bases; junction bases outside the gene matches: 9. This CDR3 region has 15 residues. This CDR3 reads CASSRDSPYNSPLHF. The CDR3 region has the DNA TGCGCCAGTAGCCGGGACAGTCCATATAATTCACCCCTCCACTTT. The variable domain in full, completed from reference TRBV5-1 and TRBJ1-6, reads KAGVTQTPRYLIKTRGQQVTLSCSPISGHRSVSWYQQTPGQGLQFLFEYFSETQRNKGNFPGRFSGRQFSNSRSEMNVSTLELGDSALYLCASSRDSPYNSPLHFGNGTRLTVT.

This chain joins TRBV27 and TRBJ2-7, with 7 nucleotides matching TRBD1. V lost 6 bases and J lost 2; bases outside the gene matches: 10. The CDR3 extends over 15 amino acids. Germline CDR1 reads MNHEY; CDR2 reads SMNVEV (reference sequence). The CDR3 DNA follows: TGTGCCAGCAGCTCCCTCCGGGACAGACCCTACGAGCAGTACTTC. Its translation is CASSSLRDRPYEQYF.

In DNA form, the CDR3 reads TGTGCCAGCAGCCACCGACAGGTCTCCTACGAGCAGTACTTC. Translation: CASSHRQVSYEQYF. The V and J genes are TRBV3-1 (or the pseudogene TRBV3-2) and TRBJ2-7; D is perhaps TRBD1 (6 bases). The germline V and J ends were trimmed by 3 bases and 0 bases, with 9 bases remaining between them. Germline CDR1 and CDR2: LGHDT and YNNKEL (reference sequence). CDR3 length: 14 amino acids.

The chain couples TRBV29-1 to TRBJ1-4; 11 positions agree with TRBD1. Per germline, CDR1 SQVTM and CDR2 ANQGSEA. V dropped 6 bases and J dropped 7; count of bases not matched to a gene: 4. The CDR3 spans 13 residues. CDR3 loop: CSVSDRGLEKLFF. DNA of the CDR3: TGCAGCGTATCGGACAGGGGGCTTGAAAAACTGTTTTTT.

This chain uses TRBV19 with TRBJ1-1; 9 nucleotides line up with TRBD1. CDR1 and CDR2 (germline): LNHDA, SQIVND (reference sequence). J was trimmed by 6 bases and V by 5 bases; bases with no gene match: 10. The CDR3 runs 15 residues. The CDR3 DNA sequence: TGTGCCAGTAGTTCCAGGACAGGGGAATTGTCTGAAGCTTTCTTT. It codes for CASSSRTGELSEAFF.